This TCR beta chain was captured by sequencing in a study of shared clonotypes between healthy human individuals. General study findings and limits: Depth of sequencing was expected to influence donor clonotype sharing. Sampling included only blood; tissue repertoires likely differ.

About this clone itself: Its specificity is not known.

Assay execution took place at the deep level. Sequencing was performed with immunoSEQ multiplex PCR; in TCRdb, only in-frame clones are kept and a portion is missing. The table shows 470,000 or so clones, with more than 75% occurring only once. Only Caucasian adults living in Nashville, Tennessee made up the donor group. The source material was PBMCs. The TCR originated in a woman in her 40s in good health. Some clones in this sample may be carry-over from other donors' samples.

The DNA of the CDR3 is TGTGCCAGCAGCAAACGACAGGGGTGGGAGCTGTTTTTT. Translating it yields CASSKRQGWELFF. The J gene is TRBJ2-2, the V gene TRBV7-6; 8 bases match TRBD1. CDR3 length: 13 amino acids. Germline CDR1 is SGHVS and CDR2 is FNYEAQ. J gave up 9 bases and V 5 bases, and 5 bases lay outside the gene matches.